This passage covers 15 T cell receptor beta chains from one sample sequenced in a study of response to subunit inactivated influenza vaccine. Each CDR3 protein is one row after TCRdb ran MiXCR on the RT-PCR reads. Of 650,000 to 800,000 distinct CDR3 sequences in the sample, more than 11% were seen once. The sample in question was PBMCs from blood, obtained roughly 2 weeks before vaccination. The receptors were sampled from a man aged 45-60 years who received an inactivated influenza vaccine.

CDR3 coding DNA: TGTGCCAGCAGTACAGGGGTCACCGGGGAGCTGTTTTTT. It is translated as CASSTGVTGELFF. The rearrangement joins TRBV28 to TRBJ2-2; 7 positions agree with TRBD1. J gave up 4 bases and V 5 bases, and 1 base lay outside the gene matches. This CDR3 comprises 13 residues. CDR1 and CDR2 from the germline V gene are MDHEN and SYDVKM.

This clonotype was detected only a few times. The V call is TRBV6-2 or TRBV6-3, the J call TRBJ2-2; no definite D call. Trimming left V 9 bases short and J 0 bases short, with 14 bases between. The CDR3 is 15 amino acids. Germline V gene sequence: CDR1 MNHEY, CDR2 SVGEGT. The CDR3 loop is CASLIAAANTGELFF. CDR3 DNA: TGTGCCAGTCTTATTGCAGCCGCGAACACCGGGGAGCTGTTTTTT.

The rearrangement uses TRBV11-1 and TRBJ2-7; a weak D match, TRBD1 (6 bases). This CDR3 contains 16 residues. Trimming removed 5 bases at V and 5 bases at J, with 22 bases between. The germline V gene encodes CDR1 SGHAT and CDR2 FQDESV (reference sequence). CDR3 DNA sequence: TGTGCCAGCAGCCCGCCCCCGGGACATACCTTCAACGAGCAGTACTTC. Its translation is CASSPPPGHTFNEQYF.

Only a few counts were recorded for this clonotype. This chain joins TRBV4-1 and TRBJ2-5, with D perhaps matching TRBD2 (5 bases). The CDR3 covers 15 residues. Germline loops: CDR1 MGHRA, CDR2 YSYEKL. V was pared by 1 base and J by 2 bases, with 11 bases between. CDR3 in DNA: TGCGCCAGCAGCCAAGGACGTGGGGAGCAAGAGACCCAGTACTTC. Translating gives CASSQGRGEQETQYF.

Only a few counts were recorded for this clonotype. The chain's CDR3 is CASSLTSGRADTQYF. The CDR3 coding sequence is TGTGCCAGCAGCCTGACTAGCGGGAGGGCAGATACGCAGTATTTT. The chain has TRBV7-3 and TRBJ2-3, with 14 bases that match TRBD2. CDR1 is SGHTA, CDR2 FQGTGA, per germline. The CDR3 has 15 amino acids. Trimming took 5 bases from V and 4 from J; bases not matched to a gene: 2.

The chain carries TRBV20-1 and TRBJ1-1, with D perhaps TRBD1 (5 bases). Germline V gives CDR1 DFQATT, CDR2 SNEGSKA (reference sequence). The CDR3 spans 16 residues. Trimming cost V 5 bases and J 4 bases, with 23 bases left between them. This CDR3 reads CSAQSPGLGGFTEAFF. CDR3 DNA sequence: TGCAGTGCTCAAAGTCCGGGGCTCGGCGGGTTCACTGAAGCTTTCTTT.

This clonotype showed up many times. This rearrangement joins TRBV5-5 to TRBJ1-2; D unresolved. Per the germline V gene, CDR1 is SGHKS and CDR2 is YYEKEE (reference sequence). The CDR3 contains 14 residues. The ends were cut back, 2 bases at V and 1 base at J, with 9 bases in the middle. The CDR3 nucleotides read TGTGCCAGCAGCTTAGCGAGAGATAACTATGGCTACACCTTC. This gives the protein CASSLARDNYGYTF.

This clonotype has a count of ten or more. This chain uses TRBV6-2 or TRBV6-3 with TRBJ2-7; 7 bases map to TRBD1. The CDR3 runs to 14 residues. Germline CDR1 MNHEY, CDR2 SVGEGT. With V trimmed by 2 bases and J by 4 bases, 5 bases remained unmatched. CDR3 in amino acids: CASSYPGTVYEQYF. In DNA form, the CDR3 reads TGTGCCAGCAGTTACCCCGGGACAGTATACGAGCAGTACTTC.

CDR3 residues: CSASPAGGVEQFF. Here the CDR3 DNA reads TGCAGTGCTAGTCCAGCGGGGGGGGTGGAGCAGTTCTTC. This chain connects TRBV20-1 to TRBJ2-1; 10 bases are shared with TRBD2. V trimming: 3 bases; J trimming: 10 bases; junction bases outside the gene matches: 6. Looked up from germline, CDR1 is DFQATT and CDR2 is SNEGSKA (reference sequence). The CDR3 length is 13 residues.

The chain links TRBV27 to TRBJ2-1; TRBD2 matches 14 bases. J lost 3 bases, V lost 5 bases, and 6 bases had no gene match. CDR1 MNHEY and CDR2 SMNVEV come from the germline V gene (reference sequence). This CDR3 has 17 residues. In DNA, the CDR3 is TGTGCCAGCAGTCCCGGGACTAGCGGGAGTCTCTACAATGAGCAGTTCTTC. Protein: CASSPGTSGSLYNEQFF.

This clonotype was seen ten or more times. The rearrangement joins TRBV12-3 or TRBV12-4 to TRBJ2-2; maybe TRBD2 (5 bases). V was clipped by 5 bases and J by 6 bases, with 16 bases between them. There are 15 residues in the CDR3. The CDR3 sequence: CASSRRMEASGELFF. The DNA of the CDR3 is TGTGCCAGCAGTCGACGTATGGAGGCATCCGGGGAGCTGTTTTTT.

This clonotype occurred many times. The rearrangement links TRBV4-1 to TRBJ1-2, with D hard to call. Trimming removed 5 bases at V and 6 bases at J, with 16 bases between. The length of the CDR3 is 14 residues. Germline V CDR1 and CDR2: MGHRA, YSYEKL. CDR3 region: CASSMDGPHNGYTF. The CDR3 nucleotides read TGCGCCAGCAGCATGGACGGACCCCATAATGGCTACACCTTC.

There are many counts of this clonotype. V usage is TRBV11-2 and J usage is TRBJ2-7, with D maybe TRBD2 (5 bases). The germline V gene has CDR1 SGHAT and CDR2 FQNNGV. This CDR3 region has 15 residues. Trimming took 2 bases from V and 1 from J, leaving 12 bases between them. DNA for the CDR3: TGTGCCAGCAGCTTATCCGGGGTAGCTTCCTACGAGCAGTACTTC. It translates to CASSLSGVASYEQYF.

The CDR3 is CSASLGTGGLAKNIQYF. The CDR3 DNA sequence: TGCAGTGCTAGTCTGGGGACAGGGGGTCTAGCCAAAAACATTCAGTACTTC. The rearrangement joins TRBV20-1 to TRBJ2-4, with TRBD1 matching 11 bases. Looked up from germline, CDR1 is DFQATT and CDR2 is SNEGSKA (reference sequence). The CDR3 consists of 17 residues. With V trimmed by 3 bases and J by 0 bases, 7 bases remained unmatched.

The table lists this clonotype with a few counts. The gene calls are TRBV10-3 and TRBJ2-1; TRBD2 aligns across 10 bases. The junction had 2 bases not matched to a gene; V was cut back by 6 bases and J by 0 bases. CDR1 and CDR2 from the germline V gene are ENHRY and SYGVKD. The CDR3 covers 15 residues. The CDR3 region has the DNA TGTGCCATCAGGCCTAGCGGGAGCTCCTACAATGAGCAGTTCTTC. Translation: CAIRPSGSSYNEQFF.